A selection of T cell receptor beta chains follows, all from one sample in a study of blood T cell repertoires in COVID-19. Produced via immunoSEQ multiplex PCR; TCRdb's table is partial and in-frame only. Of about 300,000 clones in the sample, approximately 86% were seen once. Sequences were obtained from PBMCs or T cells enriched from blood (not recorded which). The receptors come from a woman aged 18 to 35 who had recovered from COVID-19. Each CDR3 is given with its conserved first and last residue. D genes are given only for firm matches. Not all rows give a size; the values are once, few, many and, for expanded clones, a class.

>TRBD1|TRBJ2-4|NA|TRBV7-9
CASSLDGQGIAKNIQYF
TGTGCCAGCAGCTTAGACGGACAGGGTATAGCCAAAAACATTCAGTACTTC
>NA|TRBJ2-7|NA|TRBV28
CASSLVSRGRGYEQYF
TGTGCCAGCAGCCTTGTCTCTCGAGGGAGAGGGTACGAGCAGTACTTC
>TRBD2|TRBJ2-3|NA|TRBV5-1
CASSVALLAEADTQYF
TGCGCCAGCAGCGTAGCTTTACTAGCGGAAGCAGATACGCAGTATTTT
>NA|TRBJ1-5|few|TRBV5-4
CASSLDAGSHQPQHF
TGTGCCAGCAGCTTGGATGCAGGGTCACATCAGCCCCAGCATTTT
>NA|TRBJ1-5|NA|TRBV13
CASSLAGIDQPQHF
TGTGCCAGCAGCTTAGCAGGGATCGATCAGCCCCAGCATTTT
>TRBD2|TRBJ2-1|few|TRBV11-2
CASSLGGLANYYNEQFF
TGTGCCAGCAGCTTAGGGGGACTAGCGAATTACTACAATGAGCAGTTCTTC
>TRBD2|TRBJ2-7|NA|TRBV27
CASSFVLAAAYEQYF
TGTGCCAGCAGTTTTGTTCTAGCGGCCGCCTACGAGCAGTACTTC
>TRBD1|TRBJ1-5|NA|TRBV7-2
CASSLDDRGRQPQHF
TGTGCCAGCAGCTTAGACGACAGGGGGAGGCAGCCCCAGCATTTT
>TRBD2|TRBJ2-7|NA|TRBV7-9
CASGTSGFYEQYF
TGTGCCAGCGGGACTAGCGGGTTTTACGAGCAGTACTTC
>NA|TRBJ1-6|NA|TRBV11-2
CASSSGLEDSPLHF
TGTGCCAGCAGCTCGGGACTAGAGGACTCACCCCTCCACTTT
>NA|TRBJ2-7|NA|TRBV5-1
CASSPWSENYEQYF
TGCGCCAGCAGCCCGTGGAGCGAGAACTACGAGCAGTACTTC
>NA|TRBJ2-4|NA|TRBV2
CASSDPGEGKNIQYF
TGTGCCAGCAGTGACCCAGGGGAAGGCAAAAACATTCAGTACTTC
>NA|TRBJ2-3|NA|TRBV6-2/TRBV6-3
CASSYPQGVLDTQYF
TGTGCCAGCAGTTACCCACAGGGCGTCCTAGATACGCAGTATTTT